A selection of T cell receptor beta chains follows, all from one sample in a study of T cells after yellow fever vaccination. TCRdb ran MiXCR on the 5' RACE reads and lists one entry per CDR3 protein. Found here are about 75,000 distinct CDR3 sequences, about 7.2% of them singletons; the top ten hold approximately 30%. The sequencing here drew on CD8+ T cells sorted from PBMCs, taken 10 days after the first yellow fever vaccination. The receptors originated from a man aged 18 to 29 who received the YFV17D yellow fever vaccine. The CDR3 runs from the conserved cysteine through the conserved F or W. The D gene is left open where the match is weak. Expanded clones get a size class; other rows say once, few or many, or leave the size out.

TRBJ2-5	TRBV12-3/TRBV12-4	.	TRBD2	TGTGCCAGCGGGGGCGGGGGGGCCTGGGAGACCCAGTACTTC	CASGGGGAWETQYF
TRBJ1-5	TRBV4-3	.	.	TGCGCCAGCAGCCAAGATCTCGGGGGGCAGGGTGGTCAGCCCCAGCATTTT	CASSQDLGGQGGQPQHF
TRBJ1-6	TRBV12-3/TRBV12-4	.	.	TGTGCCAGCAGTAAGGGATTTCCTCCTGATAATTCACCCCTCCACTTT	CASSKGFPPDNSPLHF
TRBJ2-2	TRBV24-1	many	.	TGTGCCACCAGTTCAAGGAGGGTCTCCGGGGAGCTGTTTTTT	CATSSRRVSGELFF
TRBJ2-3	TRBV5-4	few	TRBD2	TGTGCCAGCATTACTCGGGGGGGAGATACGCAGTATTTT	CASITRGGDTQYF
TRBJ2-1	TRBV18	many	.	TGTGCCAGCTCACTTCCCGTGGACAGTTACAATGAGCAGTTCTTC	CASSLPVDSYNEQFF
TRBJ1-2	TRBV12-3/TRBV12-4	few	.	TGTGCCAGCAGTCCACCCTCCAGATCTAACTATGGCTACACCTTC	CASSPPSRSNYGYTF
TRBJ1-2	TRBV4-1	many	.	TGCGCCAGCAGCCAAGATCCCACAAGTTATGGCTACACCTTC	CASSQDPTSYGYTF
TRBJ2-1	TRBV7-6	many	TRBD2	TGTGCCAGCAGCTTAACGGGGGGGCTCGATGAGCAGTTCTTC	CASSLTGGLDEQFF
TRBJ1-5	TRBV4-3	few	.	TGCGCCAGCAGCCAAGAATTGGGGCCTTATAGCAATCAGCCCCAGCATTTT	CASSQELGPYSNQPQHF
TRBJ1-2	TRBV7-9	few	TRBD1	TGTGCCAGCAGCTCGAAGACAGGGGTGTACTATGGCTACACCTTC	CASSSKTGVYYGYTF
TRBJ2-1	TRBV9	many	TRBD2	TGTGCCAGCAGCGTACTTGGGCTAGCGGGGGGTTTAGGAAATGAGCAGTTCTTC	CASSVLGLAGGLGNEQFF
TRBJ2-3	TRBV7-9	many	TRBD2	TGTGCCAGCACCCCTGGGAGCGGGGCCACAGATACGCAGTATTTT	CASTPGSGATDTQYF
TRBJ2-3	TRBV5-1	many	TRBD1	TGCGCCAGCAGCTTGGAGCAGGGGGCGGGGACGCAGTATTTT	CASSLEQGAGTQYF
TRBJ2-7	TRBV4-3	few	TRBD1	TGCGCCAGCAGCCACGGGACAGGGCCCTACGAGCAGTACTTC	CASSHGTGPYEQYF
TRBJ1-1	TRBV20-1	few	.	TGCAGGGGAGTCATGAAGATTCAGTCTACTGAAGCTTTCTTT	CRGVMKIQSTEAFF
TRBJ2-1	TRBV6-2/TRBV6-3	many	TRBD2	TGTGCCAGCAGGAGGACTAGCGGGGGGGGGTCCGAACAGTTCTTC	CASRRTSGGGSEQFF
TRBJ2-3	TRBV7-2	many	TRBD2	TGTGCCAGCAGCCCATCGGGCGGTAGCGGGGGACGGGATACGCAGTATTTT	CASSPSGGSGGRDTQYF
TRBJ2-2	TRBV7-3	many	.	TGTGCCAGCAGCTTAAGCGCCTCGAACACCGGGGAGCTGTTTTTT	CASSLSASNTGELFF
TRBJ2-1	TRBV29-1	few	.	TGCAGCGTTGCTTCGGGCTATGAGCAGTTCTTC	CSVASGYEQFF
TRBJ2-7	TRBV27	many	.	TGTGCCAGCAGTATACAAGGGGTGACCTCCTACGAGCAGTACTTC	CASSIQGVTSYEQYF
TRBJ1-2	TRBV12-3/TRBV12-4	few	TRBD1	TGTGCCAGCAGTATACAGGGGGACTATGGCTACACCTTC	CASSIQGDYGYTF
TRBJ2-1	TRBV7-2	many	TRBD1	TGTGCCAGCAGCTACCACACCGGGACAGGGTCCTACAATGAGCAGTTCTTC	CASSYHTGTGSYNEQFF
TRBJ2-7	TRBV6-5	.	.	TGTGCCAGCAGTTACTCTCCCAGGGGCGGGGGAGAGCAGTACTTC	CASSYSPRGGGEQYF
TRBJ2-1	TRBV4-1	many	.	TGCGCCAGCAGCCAAGCGGGGGCCAGGAATGAGCAGTTCTTC	CASSQAGARNEQFF
TRBJ1-5	TRBV6-1	many	.	TGTGCCAGCAGCGACACAGGGAATAGGTTGAGCAATCAGCCCCAGCATTTT	CASSDTGNRLSNQPQHF
TRBJ2-5	TRBV7-9	many	.	TGTGCCAGCACCAAACTTAGGGAAGACGGAGAGACCCAGTACTTC	CASTKLREDGETQYF
TRBJ1-5	TRBV28	few	.	TGTGCCAGCAGTCACACCCGGACGGATCAGCCCCAGCATTTT	CASSHTRTDQPQHF
TRBJ1-1	TRBV5-4	.	TRBD1	TGTGCCAGCAGCTCGGCGACAGGGGAAATGAACACTGAAGCTTTCTTT	CASSSATGEMNTEAFF
TRBJ1-5	TRBV5-6	many	.	TGTGCCAGCAGCTTTGGAGACAATCAGCCCCAGCATTTT	CASSFGDNQPQHF
TRBJ2-3	TRBV6-5	few	.	TGTGCCAGCAGTTACTCCACTGGTGTGAATACGCAGTATTTT	CASSYSTGVNTQYF
TRBJ2-2	TRBV24-1	.	.	TGTACCACCAGTGACCCGACAGGTCTCACCGGGGAGCTGTTTTTT	CTTSDPTGLTGELFF
TRBJ2-1	TRBV9	few	TRBD2	TGTGCCAGCAGCGTAGGGGCGGGGGGGCGAAATGAGCAGTTCTTC	CASSVGAGGRNEQFF
TRBJ1-2	TRBV20-1	many	TRBD1	TGCAGTGCTCCCGGGACAGGGGCCCAACTAGCTAACTATGGCTACACCTTC	CSAPGTGAQLANYGYTF
TRBJ2-5	TRBV7-8	many	.	TGTGCCAGCAGATATCCGGGCTCTTTAGGGGAGACCCAGTACTTC	CASRYPGSLGETQYF